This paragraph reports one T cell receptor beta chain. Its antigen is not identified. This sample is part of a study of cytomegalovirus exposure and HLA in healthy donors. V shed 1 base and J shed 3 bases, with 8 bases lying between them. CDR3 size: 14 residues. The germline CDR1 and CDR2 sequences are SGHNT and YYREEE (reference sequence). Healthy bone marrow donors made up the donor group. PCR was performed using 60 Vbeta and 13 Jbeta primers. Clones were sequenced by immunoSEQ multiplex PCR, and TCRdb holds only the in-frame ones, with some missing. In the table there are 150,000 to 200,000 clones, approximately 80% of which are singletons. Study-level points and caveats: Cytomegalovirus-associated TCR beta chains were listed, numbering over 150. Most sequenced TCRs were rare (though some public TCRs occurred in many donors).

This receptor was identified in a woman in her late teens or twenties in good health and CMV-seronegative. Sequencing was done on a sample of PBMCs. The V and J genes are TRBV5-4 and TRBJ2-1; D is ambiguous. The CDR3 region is CASSLPASYNEQFF. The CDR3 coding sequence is TGTGCCAGCAGCTTGCCTGCTAGCTACAATGAGCAGTTCTTC.